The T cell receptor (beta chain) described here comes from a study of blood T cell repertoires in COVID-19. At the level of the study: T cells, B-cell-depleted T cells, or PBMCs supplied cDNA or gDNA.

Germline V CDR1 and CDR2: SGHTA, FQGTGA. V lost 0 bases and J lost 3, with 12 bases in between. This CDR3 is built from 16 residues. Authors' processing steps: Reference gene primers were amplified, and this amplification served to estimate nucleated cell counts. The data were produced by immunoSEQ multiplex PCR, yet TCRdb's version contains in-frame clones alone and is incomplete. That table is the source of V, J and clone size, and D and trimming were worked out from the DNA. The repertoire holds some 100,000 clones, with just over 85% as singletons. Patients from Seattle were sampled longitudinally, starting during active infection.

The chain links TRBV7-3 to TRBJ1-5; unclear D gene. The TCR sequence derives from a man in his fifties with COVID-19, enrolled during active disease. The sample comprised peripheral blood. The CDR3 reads CASSLTIRASNQPQHF. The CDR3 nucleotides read TGTGCCAGCAGCTTAACAATCCGAGCCTCCAATCAGCCCCAGCATTTT.